These T cell receptor beta chains were read from a single sample in a study of blood T cell repertoires in COVID-19. Sequencing was performed with immunoSEQ multiplex PCR; in TCRdb, only in-frame clones are kept and a portion is missing. This table has 100,000 to 150,000 clones, around nine tenths appearing once. The source material was peripheral blood. These receptors all stem from a woman in her 70s with COVID-19, enrolled during active disease. The CDR3 runs from the conserved cysteine through the conserved F or W. Each record gives: V gene, J gene, clone size, D gene, CDR3 DNA, CDR3 protein. D genes are given only for firm matches. A clone size is listed for some rows: how often the clone was seen (once, few, many), or a class if it is expanded.

TRBV28	TRBJ1-5	-	-	TGTGCCAGCAGTCGCCGCCCTAGTGATAATCAGCCCCAGCATTTT	CASSRRPSDNQPQHF
TRBV6-5	TRBJ2-1	-	TRBD1	TGTGCCAGCAGTCAGGACAGGGTGCCCTACAATGAGCAGTTCTTC	CASSQDRVPYNEQFF
TRBV6-6	TRBJ1-4	once	-	TGTGCCAGCGGATCGTCTGTCGGGGGGCAAGAAAAACTGTTTTTT	CASGSSVGGQEKLFF
TRBV7-5	TRBJ2-7	many	-	TGTGCCAGAGGCCGGGACAGTTCCTACGAGCAGTACTTC	CARGRDSSYEQYF
TRBV27	TRBJ1-6	-	TRBD1	TGTGCCAGCAGTTTACGGTGGGAACACAGGGGTCGGGATAATTCACCCCTCCACTTT	CASSLRWEHRGRDNSPLHF
TRBV5-1	TRBJ1-1	-	-	TGCGCCAGCAGCTTGACAGGCCGCAACACTGAAGCTTTCTTT	CASSLTGRNTEAFF
TRBV28	TRBJ1-1	-	-	TGTGCCACAACTAGACCGGGAATGAACACTGAAGCTTTCTTT	CATTRPGMNTEAFF
TRBV29-1	TRBJ2-1	once	-	TGCAGCGTTGACCGACAGATGAATGAGCAGTTCTTC	CSVDRQMNEQFF
TRBV28	TRBJ2-2	-	TRBD2	TGTGCCAGCAGTCTCTGGGGAGGGTCGAACACCGGGGAGCTGTTTTTT	CASSLWGGSNTGELFF
TRBV4-1	TRBJ1-1	-	-	TGCGCCAGCAGCCAAGACCCGGGAGTCACTGAAGCTTTCTTT	CASSQDPGVTEAFF
TRBV7-2	TRBJ1-2	-	TRBD1	TGTGCCAGCAGTTATTCGGGACAGGGAATGGATGGCTACACCTTC	CASSYSGQGMDGYTF
TRBV15	TRBJ1-4	once	TRBD1	TGTGCCACCAGACAAAGAAACAGGGGTGAAAAACTGTTTTTT	CATRQRNRGEKLFF
TRBV23-1	TRBJ1-1	-	-	TGCGCTAGGAACCAGGGGCGCGGAGTAATTGCTTTCTTT	CARNQGRGVIAFF
TRBV5-1	TRBJ1-5	-	TRBD1	TGCGCCAGCAGCTTAGGGGACAGGGCAAATCAGCCCCAGCATTTT	CASSLGDRANQPQHF
TRBV7-2	TRBJ2-4	-	TRBD2	TGTGCCAGCAGCTTAGATCCTAGCGGGGGGGCGGGCGCCAAAAACATTCAGTACTTC	CASSLDPSGGAGAKNIQYF
TRBV5-1	TRBJ1-2	once	TRBD1	TGCGCCAGCAGTTCCGGGACAGGGCTTGTCTACACCTTC	CASSSGTGLVYTF
TRBV3-1/TRBV3-2	TRBJ1-2	few	TRBD1	TGTGCCAGCAGCCAATACGACAGGGTTGGCTACACCTTC	CASSQYDRVGYTF
TRBV19	TRBJ1-5	-	-	TGTGCCAGTAGATTACAGGGATGGAGCAATCAGCCCCAGCATTTT	CASRLQGWSNQPQHF
TRBV6-5	TRBJ2-1	-	-	TGTGCCAGCAGACTAAATAGCGAGCCTTTCTTC	CASRLNSEPFF
TRBV28	TRBJ1-3	-	-	TGTGCCAGCAGCCCGTACCACTCCGGAAACACCATATATTTT	CASSPYHSGNTIYF
TRBV24-1	TRBJ2-1	once	-	TGTGCCACCAGTGATGCACAGGGTTGGGCCTACAATGAGCAGTTCTTC	CATSDAQGWAYNEQFF
TRBV10-2	TRBJ2-5	-	TRBD2	TGCGCCAGCAAAAAAACTAGCGGGGCCCAAGAGACCCAGTACTTC	CASKKTSGAQETQYF
TRBV7-2	TRBJ2-5	-	-	TGTGCCAGCAGCTTGGAGAGGGCTAGCCAAGAGACCCAGTACTTC	CASSLERASQETQYF
TRBV3-1/TRBV3-2	TRBJ1-3	-	-	TGTGCCAGCAGCCCACTCTCAGGGTACGGAAACACCATATATTTT	CASSPLSGYGNTIYF
TRBV11-3	TRBJ2-7	-	TRBD1	TGTGCCAGCAGCTTGGGTCCCACCGGGACAGGGTACTACGAGCAGTACTTC	CASSLGPTGTGYYEQYF
TRBV7-2	TRBJ1-2	-	-	TGTGCCAGCAGCTCCCAGGGTTCAAACTATGGCTACACCTTC	CASSSQGSNYGYTF
TRBV15	TRBJ1-5	-	-	TGTGCCACCAGCAGGGGCGGGGGCGGCAATCAGCCCCAGCATTTT	CATSRGGGGNQPQHF
TRBV5-1	TRBJ1-5	once	-	TGCGCCAGCAGCTTAGGGGGGGCCGAGAATCAGCCCCAGCATTTT	CASSLGGAENQPQHF
TRBV18	TRBJ1-2	-	-	TGTGCCAGCTCACCAGTACAGCTCTCACTTAACTATGGCTACACCTTC	CASSPVQLSLNYGYTF
TRBV5-1	TRBJ1-2	few	-	TGCGCCAGCAGCTTGGCCGCCATATCCGGGGGGCAGAAGTCTAACTATGGCTACACCTTC	CASSLAAISGGQKSNYGYTF
TRBV2	TRBJ1-6	-	TRBD1	TGTGCCACCGGGACAGTCAATTCACCCCTCCACTTT	CATGTVNSPLHF
TRBV5-1	TRBJ2-5	-	TRBD2	TGCGCCAGCAGCTCTGGGGCTAGCGGGGGGGCCTCTGCTGGGACCCAGTACTTC	CASSSGASGGASAGTQYF
TRBV28	TRBJ2-7	-	-	TGTGCCGCCAGAGCAGGCACCTACGAGCAGTACTTC	CAARAGTYEQYF
TRBV7-9	TRBJ1-1	-	-	TGTGCCAGCAGCTTACCCCCGTTGAACACTGAAGCTTTCTTT	CASSLPPLNTEAFF
TRBV19	TRBJ1-4	few	TRBD1	TGTGCCACCCGAACAGGGGTAGCAACTAATGAAAAACTGTTTTTT	CATRTGVATNEKLFF
TRBV27	TRBJ1-1	-	TRBD1	TGTGCCAGCAGTGATAGAATCGGAAGAGGGGACAGGGGGTCCGCTGAAGCTTTCTTT	CASSDRIGRGDRGSAEAFF
TRBV2	TRBJ1-2	once	TRBD1	TGTGCCAGCAGCACCGGGACAGGCACTAACTATGGCTACACCTTC	CASSTGTGTNYGYTF
TRBV28	TRBJ1-5	-	TRBD1	TGTGCCAGCAGTAAAACCGGGACAGGGGTCCAGCCCCAGCATTTT	CASSKTGTGVQPQHF
TRBV3-1/TRBV3-2	TRBJ2-3	-	-	TGTGCCAGCAGCCGAGAGAGAGACTCATATAGAACCACAGATACGCAGTATTTT	CASSRERDSYRTTDTQYF
TRBV7-2	TRBJ1-2	-	-	TGTGCCAGCAGCCTAGGAGTTAGCTATGGCTACACCTTC	CASSLGVSYGYTF
TRBV10-3	TRBJ2-5	-	-	TGTGCCATCGGGGAGCGGAAAGAGACCCAGTACTTC	CAIGERKETQYF
TRBV28	TRBJ1-6	-	-	TGTGCCAGCAGCAGGGCAAATTCACCCCTCCACTTT	CASSRANSPLHF
TRBV5-4	TRBJ1-1	once	TRBD1	TGTGCCAGCAGCTTGAACAGGGGAGTCACTGAAGCTTTCTTT	CASSLNRGVTEAFF
TRBV29-1	TRBJ2-1	-	-	TGCAGCGTTGAGCAGTCCTACAATGAGCAGTTCTTC	CSVEQSYNEQFF
TRBV2	TRBJ1-6	-	TRBD1	TGTGCCAGCAGTATACAGGGGGCTGGTAATTCACCCCTCCACTTT	CASSIQGAGNSPLHF
TRBV3-1/TRBV3-2	TRBJ1-1	-	-	TGTGCCAGCAGCCAGAGGACTGAGATGAACACTGAAGCTTTCTTT	CASSQRTEMNTEAFF
TRBV10-2	TRBJ1-1	-	-	TGCGCCAGCAGTGAAGGCAGGAGGCTAGACTCAGCTTTCTTT	CASSEGRRLDSAFF
TRBV6-4	TRBJ1-6	few	-	TGTGCCAGCAGGGGCAGGGCTGATTCACCCCTCCACTTT	CASRGRADSPLHF
TRBV28	TRBJ2-1	-	-	TGTGCCAGCAGTTTGCCAGGTGGACTCAAAGGTAACAATGAGCAGTTCTTC	CASSLPGGLKGNNEQFF
TRBV10-3	TRBJ1-1	-	TRBD1	TGTGCCATCAGTGTATCGGGACAGTCGAACACTGAAGCTTTCTTT	CAISVSGQSNTEAFF
TRBV11-2	TRBJ2-7	once	TRBD2	TGTGCCAGCAGCTTAGGGCTAGCGGGCGCCTACGAGCAGTACTTC	CASSLGLAGAYEQYF
TRBV6-2/TRBV6-3	TRBJ2-3	-	TRBD2	TGTGCCAGCAGCAAGGGACTAGCGGGGGCCACAGATACGCAGTATTTT	CASSKGLAGATDTQYF
TRBV12-3/TRBV12-4	TRBJ2-5	-	-	TGTGCCAGCAGTTTAAGGGGTTCCGAGACCCAGTACTTC	CASSLRGSETQYF
TRBV5-1	TRBJ1-6	-	TRBD1	TGCGCCAGCAGCCGGGACAGGGGTAATTCACCCCTCCACTTT	CASSRDRGNSPLHF
TRBV18	TRBJ2-7	-	TRBD1	TGTGCCAGCTCATCGTACGGGACAGGGGATCCTTACGAGCAGTACTTC	CASSSYGTGDPYEQYF
TRBV5-1	TRBJ2-2	-	-	TGCGCCAGCAGCCCCGGAGCAGGGTATAACACCGGGGAGCTGTTTTTT	CASSPGAGYNTGELFF
TRBV5-1	TRBJ2-3	-	TRBD2	TGCGCCAGCAGCTTGCGGTACACTAGCGGGGTTAGCACAGATACGCAGTATTTT	CASSLRYTSGVSTDTQYF
TRBV27	TRBJ2-7	-	TRBD2	TGTGCCAGCAGTTTTGGCGGGGGGGCAGCACCCTACGAGCAGTACTTC	CASSFGGGAAPYEQYF
TRBV19	TRBJ1-2	once	TRBD1	TGTGCCAGTAGTCCAGGGACAGGGGGCCGTGGCTACACCTTC	CASSPGTGGRGYTF
TRBV6-6	TRBJ1-2	-	TRBD1	TGTGCCAGCAGTCTTACAGGGGTATTCAACTATGGCTACACCTTC	CASSLTGVFNYGYTF